Below, 28 T cell receptor beta chains from the same sample are listed, as sequenced in a study of CXCR3-negative and CXCR3-positive naive CD8 T cells. Study outcomes and limitations: Naive cells positive for CXCR3 carried more hydrophobic TRB CDR3s than CXCR3-negative ones.

No cognate antigen is known for these TCRs. TRB cDNA libraries were made by UMI-labeled 5' RACE. From its re-call of the 5' RACE reads, TCRdb lists each CDR3 protein once, without DNA. The listing contains fewer than 90,000 distinct CDR3 sequences. Sequencing was done on a sample of naive CXCR3+ CD8+ T cells from blood. Subset noted: CD45RO-CCR7+CD27+CD95- naive CD8+ T cells expressing CXCR3 (TNR3+). Receptors were obtained from a human donor in good health. Some clones in this sample may be carry-over from other donors' samples.

V is TRBV14 and J is TRBJ1-2; TCRdb lists TRBD1, though no DNA is available to test this call. CDR1 is SGHDN, CDR2 FVKESK, per germline. The CDR3 is 15 residues long. The CDR3 is CASSRYRGNDYGYTF.

The V and J genes are TRBV4-3 and TRBJ2-5. The CDR3 runs 14 residues. Germline lookup yields CDR1 LGHNA and CDR2 YSLEER. The CDR3 is CASSQDWGTETQYF.

V is TRBV7-2 and J is TRBJ1-1; as DNA is missing, the TRBD1 call by TCRdb cannot be tested. The CDR3 runs 14 residues. The germline CDR1 and CDR2 sequences are SGHTA and FQGNSA. This CDR3 is CASSLEGVRTEAFF.

Here the CDR3 reads CASSKSYSIQPQHF. The gene calls are TRBV6-2 or TRBV6-3 and TRBJ1-5. Germline V gene data show CDR1 as MNHEY and CDR2 as SVGEGT. The CDR3 is 14 residues long.

The chain couples TRBV5-4 to TRBJ2-7; TCRdb's assignment of TRBD1 cannot be checked, as there is no DNA. The CDR3 is 16 residues long. Germline CDR1 and CDR2: SGHNT and YYREEE (reference sequence). CDR3 region: CASSFTPGRATYEQYF.

The chain employs TRBV29-1 and TRBJ1-2; lacking DNA, the TRBD1 call made by TCRdb goes unchecked. The CDR3 runs to 16 residues. In germline, CDR1 is SQVTM, CDR2 ANQGSEA. The CDR3 protein is CSVEGRTESDNYGYTF.

This chain joins TRBV21-1 and TRBJ1-5. TRBV21-1 is noted as a pseudogene. CDR3 length equals 12 residues. CDR3 loop: CASSNRVGPQHF.

The V gene is TRBV10-2, the J gene TRBJ2-4. The CDR3 is 15 residues long. CDR1 is WSHSY, CDR2 SAAADI, per germline. This CDR3 is CASSESRLAKNIQYF.

V and J are TRBV14 and TRBJ2-1; TCRdb outputs TRBD2, but without DNA this stays unchecked. Germline CDR1 is SGHDN and CDR2 is FVKESK. The CDR3 has 18 residues. The chain's CDR3 is CASSPSQRGFMAFDEQFF.

The rearrangement uses TRBV28 and TRBJ2-3; TCRdb's D gene call, TRBD1, goes unchecked for lack of DNA. Germline V gives CDR1 MDHEN, CDR2 SYDVKM. The CDR3 is 15 amino acids. This CDR3 is CASSLRDGGYDTQYF.

The chain carries TRBV29-1 and TRBJ1-1. The CDR3 is 11 amino acids. The germline gives CDR1 SQVTM, CDR2 ANQGSEA. Here the CDR3 reads CSVGTHTEAFF.

This rearrangement joins TRBV6-4 to TRBJ2-4. This CDR3 is built from 11 residues. From germline, CDR1 is MRHNA and CDR2 SNTAGT. CDR3 amino acids: CASSDDHIQYF.

The chain recombines TRBV6-2 or TRBV6-3 with TRBJ1-5; TCRdb reports TRBD1, a call that lacks DNA to check it against. Germline lookup yields CDR1 MNHEY and CDR2 SVGEGT. The CDR3 loop spans 15 amino acids. CDR3 loop: CASSYPRDSHQPQHF.

The chain is built from TRBV14 and TRBJ2-5; TCRdb's D call of TRBD1 is untestable without DNA. The germline V gene encodes CDR1 SGHDN and CDR2 FVKESK. The CDR3 is made up of 15 amino acids. CDR3 sequence reads: CASSPTRRGRETQYF.

J is TRBJ2-7 and V is TRBV13. Germline V gives CDR1 PRHDT, CDR2 FYEKMQ (reference sequence). The length of the CDR3 is 13 residues. The CDR3: CASSLGSRYEQYF.

The chain uses TRBV28 and TRBJ2-1; TCRdb calls TRBD1, which cannot be checked without DNA. Germline CDR1 MDHEN, CDR2 SYDVKM. This CDR3 has 15 amino acids. This CDR3 reads CASSSPGQGRVGQFF.

V gene TRBV14 combines with J gene TRBJ2-1; there is no DNA to check the TCRdb D call of TRBD1. The CDR3 runs to 15 residues. From germline, CDR1 is SGHDN and CDR2 FVKESK. The CDR3 protein is CASSLWTGAYNEQFF.

V gene TRBV24-1 combines with J gene TRBJ2-3; TCRdb selects TRBD1, and the lack of DNA leaves this call unchecked. The CDR3 loop spans 18 amino acids. CDR1 and CDR2 (germline): KGHDR, SFDVKD. CDR3 sequence: CATSALRGGPVYTDTQYF.

The rearrangement links TRBV7-2 to TRBJ2-4; no DNA is available, so the TRBD2 call from TCRdb remains unchecked. In germline, CDR1 is SGHTA, CDR2 FQGNSA. The CDR3 is made up of 14 amino acids. The CDR3 here is CASSSLAGLDIQYF.

This rearrangement joins TRBV28 to TRBJ2-2; lacking DNA, the TRBD2 call made by TCRdb goes unchecked. The CDR3 consists of 15 residues. Looked up from germline, CDR1 is MDHEN and CDR2 is SYDVKM. CDR3 amino acids: CASSPRTSYTGELFF.

CDR3 protein: CASSTTGGEAFF. The chain employs TRBV28 and TRBJ1-1; TCRdb's D gene call, TRBD1, goes unchecked for lack of DNA. The CDR3 has 12 residues. The germline gives CDR1 MDHEN, CDR2 SYDVKM. The entire variable domain, with the rest obtained from reference TRBV28 and TRBJ1-1, is as follows: DVKVTQSSRYLVKRTGEKVFLECVQDMDHENMFWYRQDPGLGLRLIYFSYDVKMKEKGDIPEGYSVSREKKERFSLILESASTNQTSMYLCASSTTGGEAFFGQGTRLTVV.

This chain joins TRBV28 and TRBJ2-2; TCRdb's D call of TRBD1 is untestable without DNA. The length of the CDR3 is 15 residues. Germline V gene data show CDR1 as MDHEN and CDR2 as SYDVKM. The CDR3 is CASTNGQEDTGELFF. The full variable domain, rest sourced from reference TRBV28 and TRBJ2-2, is DVKVTQSSRYLVKRTGEKVFLECVQDMDHENMFWYRQDPGLGLRLIYFSYDVKMKEKGDIPEGYSVSREKKERFSLILESASTNQTSMYLCASTNGQEDTGELFFGEGSRLTVL.

The V and J genes are TRBV28 and TRBJ2-3. There are 19 residues in the CDR3. Per the germline V gene, CDR1 is MDHEN and CDR2 is SYDVKM. CDR3 residues: CASSLVSVKVRSSTDTQYF.

The chain uses TRBV12-3 or TRBV12-4 and TRBJ2-6; no DNA is available, so the TRBD2 call from TCRdb remains unchecked. This CDR3 contains 16 residues. CDR3 amino acids: CASSLGDFSGANVLTF.

J is TRBJ1-3 and V is TRBV21-1; TCRdb returns TRBD1, unconfirmable since there is no DNA. TRBV21-1 is assigned pseudogene status. The CDR3 totals 20 residues. CDR3 residues: CARLEGAGTGLLSSGNTIYF.

V gene TRBV28 combines with J gene TRBJ2-2. This CDR3 comprises 14 residues. The germline CDR1 and CDR2 sequences are MDHEN and SYDVKM. The CDR3: CASSLLLHTGELFF.

The chain links TRBV23-1 to TRBJ2-3; TCRdb gives TRBD1 as the D gene, but with no DNA this cannot be confirmed. TRBV23-1 is noted as an ORF with a role that remains uncertain. The length of the CDR3 is 17 residues. The CDR3 is CASKQTSGQGTTDTQYF.

V usage is TRBV7-9 and J usage is TRBJ1-6. CDR3 size: 14 residues. The germline gives CDR1 SEHNR, CDR2 FQNEAQ (reference sequence). CDR3 residues: CASSLSSGNSPLHF.